The next 18 T cell receptor beta chains were all read from a single sample in a study of T-cell memory formation after mild COVID-19. TCRdb re-derived calls from the 5' RACE reads in MiXCR, one entry per CDR3 protein. The sample holds 500,000 to 600,000 distinct CDR3 sequences, 15% to 20% seen once. Source material: PBMCs or a T cell subset sorted from them (not recorded which). Receptor source: an adult woman who had mild COVID-19 (a few samples of this study predate the infection). Cell type and time point are not known.

This chain links TRBV6-2 or TRBV6-3 with TRBJ2-7, with D perhaps matching TRBD1 (6 bases). Trimming pared 4 bases from V and 6 bases from J, leaving 19 bases between. The CDR3 runs to 15 residues. Germline CDR1 reads MNHEY; CDR2 reads SVGEGT. In DNA form, the CDR3 reads TGTGCCAGCAGTTCTTACAGACAGGAAATTGGCGAGCAGTACTTC. Its protein product is CASSSYRQEIGEQYF.

This clonotype has only a few counts. The genes are TRBV10-3 and TRBJ2-1, with 13 bases matching TRBD2. V lost 3 bases to trimming and J lost 15 bases; unmatched junction nucleotides: 8. The CDR3 is 14 residues long. Germline CDR1 ENHRY, CDR2 SYGVKD. In DNA, the CDR3 is TGTGCCATCAGTGAAGGGACTAGCGGGGAATATAGGTTCTTC. Its translation: CAISEGTSGEYRFF.

In its sample, this clonotype was seen many times. This chain joins TRBV6-2 or TRBV6-3 and TRBJ2-7; no clear D gene. Looked up from germline, CDR1 is MNHEY and CDR2 is SVGEGT. V gave up 6 bases and J gave up 8 bases, with 14 bases separating them. This CDR3 region has 12 residues. CDR3 amino acids: CASRDTGAQQYF. DNA of the CDR3: TGTGCCAGCAGGGATACGGGCGCCCAGCAGTACTTC.

The rearrangement joins TRBV6-5 to TRBJ2-7; 9 positions match TRBD1. The CDR3 consists of 15 residues. J gave up 3 bases and V 0 bases, and 3 bases lay outside the gene matches. Per germline, CDR1 MNHEY and CDR2 SVGAGI. The DNA for the CDR3 is TGTGCCAGCAGTTACTCCGGGACAGGGCGCTACGAGCAGTACTTC. Amino acids: CASSYSGTGRYEQYF.

V usage is TRBV29-1 and J usage is TRBJ2-1; TRBD2 agrees at 7 bases. The V gene's germline CDR1 is SQVTM and CDR2 ANQGSEA. CDR3 length equals 13 residues. V was clipped by 4 bases and J by 2 bases; unmatched bases: 2. CDR3 nucleotide sequence: TGCAGCGTTGCCGGGAGGACCTACAATGAGCAGTTCTTC. This sequence encodes CSVAGRTYNEQFF.

The V call is TRBV6-5, the J call TRBJ2-1; the D gene is possibly TRBD1 (5 bases). V was clipped by 0 bases and J by 8 bases, with 17 bases between them. Germline CDR1 is MNHEY and CDR2 is SVGAGI. The CDR3 loop spans 16 amino acids. CDR3 loop: CASSYSAGSYADEQFF. CDR3 sequence (DNA): TGTGCCAGCAGTTACTCGGCAGGGTCATACGCCGATGAGCAGTTCTTC.

The chain links TRBV20-1 to TRBJ2-7; D is uncertain. The V gene's germline CDR1 is DFQATT and CDR2 SNEGSKA (reference sequence). The CDR3 runs to 12 residues. V shed 5 bases and J shed 3 bases, with 11 bases lying between them. CDR3: CSAPGPDYEQYF. CDR3 in DNA: TGCAGTGCTCCTGGACCCGACTACGAGCAGTACTTC.

The chain carries TRBV18 and TRBJ2-7; D remains ambiguous. Germline CDR1 is KGHSH and CDR2 is LQKENI. The CDR3 length is 14 residues. With 3 bases removed from V and 3 bases from J, the gap between germline ends came to 12 bases. As DNA, the CDR3 is TGTGCCAGCTCACCGGGCAGGAGAGACTACGAGCAGTACTTC. Protein sequence: CASSPGRRDYEQYF.

The chain has TRBV20-1 and TRBJ1-1; weak D call: TRBD1 (5 bases). This CDR3 is built from 11 residues. V was clipped by 6 bases and J by 3 bases, with 8 bases between them. CDR1 DFQATT and CDR2 SNEGSKA come from the germline V gene (reference sequence). The CDR3 DNA reads TGCAGTGCGGGGGGGTACACTGAAGCTTTCTTT. This codes for CSAGGYTEAFF.

This chain uses TRBV5-4 with TRBJ2-7; 10 nucleotides agree with TRBD2. Unmatched junction bases numbered 6, after V lost 7 bases and J lost 2 bases. The germline V gene encodes CDR1 SGHNT and CDR2 YYREEE (reference sequence). CDR3 length: 14 residues. This CDR3 reads CASGSSGGTYEQYF. CDR3 in DNA: TGTGCCAGCGGCAGTAGCGGGGGGACCTACGAGCAGTACTTC. The whole variable domain, remainder taken from reference TRBV5-4 and TRBJ2-7, is ETGVTQSPTHLIKTRGQQVTLRCSSQSGHNTVSWYQQALGQGPQFIFQYYREEENGRGNFPPRFSGLQFPNYSSELNVNALELDDSALYLCASGSSGGTYEQYFGPGTRLTVT.

The rearrangement links TRBV3-1 to TRBJ2-2; no firm D call. V lost 1 base, J lost 4 bases, and 7 bases lay in between. The CDR3 is made up of 14 amino acids. Germline lookup yields CDR1 LGHDT and CDR2 YNNKEL (reference sequence). In nucleotides, the CDR3 is TGTGCCAGCAGCCAAGGGATACTCACCGGGGAGCTGTTTTTT. This sequence encodes CASSQGILTGELFF.

V is TRBV27 and J is TRBJ2-3, with 7 positions matching TRBD2. The V segment lost 5 bases and the J segment 8 bases; nucleotides outside the gene matches: 13. This CDR3 has 15 residues. From germline, CDR1 is MNHEY and CDR2 SMNVEV (reference sequence). The CDR3 loop is CASSPTSPILGTQYF. In DNA form, the CDR3 reads TGTGCCAGCAGTCCGACTAGCCCCATTTTGGGTACGCAGTATTTT.

V gene TRBV7-2 combines with J gene TRBJ2-5; 11 nucleotides match TRBD2. The CDR3 has 16 amino acids. V shed 0 bases and J 2 bases; nucleotides not matched to a gene: 2. CDR1 is SGHTA, CDR2 FQGNSA, per germline. The CDR3 spells CASSLARTSGQETQYF. The CDR3 nucleotides read TGTGCCAGCAGCTTAGCAAGGACTAGCGGGCAAGAGACCCAGTACTTC.

V and J are TRBV14 and TRBJ1-1, with D perhaps matching TRBD1 (6 bases). Germline V lookup: CDR1 SGHDN, CDR2 FVKESK. This CDR3 spans 13 amino acids. The V and J ends lost 3 bases and 7 bases respectively, with 12 bases between them. In DNA form, the CDR3 reads TGTGCCAGCAGCCATTCTCGCAGGGGTGAAGCTTTCTTT. Translation gives CASSHSRRGEAFF.

This clonotype was detected a few times. This chain links TRBV7-6 with TRBJ2-7; possible D gene TRBD1, 7 bases. Deletions cut 5 bases from V and 7 bases from J, with 21 bases between. This CDR3 spans 15 amino acids. Germline lookup yields CDR1 SGHVS and CDR2 FNYEAQ. CDR3 residues: CASSPGQARGDEQYF. The CDR3 DNA reads TGTGCCAGCAGCCCCGGACAGGCCAGGGGGGATGAGCAGTACTTC.

As DNA, the CDR3 is TGTGCCAGCAGCTTAGCGATAAAGACCCAGTACTTC. Translated, it gives CASSLAIKTQYF. The chain uses TRBV7-9 and TRBJ2-5, with D hard to call. Germline loops: CDR1 SEHNR, CDR2 FQNEAQ (reference sequence). The CDR3 extends over 12 amino acids. Trimming took off 0 bases at V and 6 bases at J, with 5 bases between the two ends.

The V call is TRBV6-5, the J call TRBJ2-1; the match to TRBD1 covers 7 bases. Germline assignment: CDR1 MNHEY and CDR2 SVGAGI. The V gene end was trimmed by 2 bases and the J gene end by 0 bases; junction bases not matched to a gene: 10. The CDR3 is 18 residues long. CDR3 coding DNA: TGTGCCAGCAGTTACGAGGGAATAGCAGGGGGCTCCTACAATGAGCAGTTCTTC. Translated: CASSYEGIAGGSYNEQFF.

This clonotype was seen many times. The V call is TRBV20-1, the J call TRBJ2-7; 7 bases agree with TRBD1. J was trimmed by 6 bases and V by 5 bases; bases with no gene match: 19. This CDR3 comprises 16 residues. Germline values: CDR1 DFQATT, CDR2 SNEGSKA (reference sequence). The CDR3 sequence: CSAVDVTQGSLREQYF. The CDR3 DNA is TGCAGTGCTGTCGACGTAACACAGGGGTCCCTCCGCGAGCAGTACTTC.